The present TCR beta chain was sequenced within a study of OX40 agonist ivuxolimab in advanced cancers. Study results and limitations: What antigens the expanded peripheral T cells recognized was never established.

Assay used: immunoSEQ multiplex PCR; TCRdb lists only in-frame clones, some missing. Here the sample spans 90,000 to 100,000 clones, roughly 80% being singletons. A remark on this clone: Its antigen is unknown.

The CDR3 has 13 amino acids. Germline V CDR1 and CDR2: SGDLS, YYNGEE. Exclusion applied to patients with autoimmune disease history or systemic immunosuppression. V gene TRBV9 combines with J gene TRBJ2-5, with 9 bases fitting TRBD2. The input for sequencing was CD4+ or CD8+ T cells sorted from blood, taken in a trial of the OX40 agonist ivuxolimab. The clonotype comes from an adult with an advanced solid tumor such as melanoma, head and neck, liver or kidney cancer. The CDR3 spells CASGGSAQETQYF. The CDR3 region has the DNA TGTGCAAGCGGGGGGTCGGCCCAAGAGACCCAGTACTTC.